Sequencing of this T cell receptor beta chain was carried out in a study of cytomegalovirus exposure and HLA in healthy donors. The PCR used 60 Vbeta and 13 Jbeta primers. Some clones are missing from TCRdb's copy, which holds only in-frame ones; the method was immunoSEQ multiplex PCR. The table lists around 160,000 clones, around 78% of them singletons. Unmatched junction bases numbered 4, after V lost 3 bases and J lost 2 bases. In germline, CDR1 is LNHDA, CDR2 SQIVND (reference sequence). CDR3 length: 16 amino acids. Study-wide results and caveats: Sequences of the TCR beta chain were said to predict the HLA-A and HLA-B alleles of most subjects accurately.

Of note for this clone: No antigen is known for it.

The source is a woman aged 18-35 years in good health and CMV-seronegative. Input material: PBMCs. The chain couples TRBV19 to TRBJ2-6, with TRBD1 matching 7 bases. The CDR3 DNA reads TGTGCCAGTAGTATGCGACAGGGAACTGGGGCCAACGTCCTGACTTTC. It specifies CASSMRQGTGANVLTF.